This T cell receptor beta chain was recorded in a study of shared clonotypes between healthy human individuals. Germline lookup yields CDR1 SNHLY and CDR2 FYNNEI. Trimming stripped 6 bases from V and 1 base from J, with 4 bases between. The CDR3 spans 12 residues. General study findings and limits: Non-shared clonotypes had lower generation probabilities than clonotypes shared by all four sorted-subset donors. Across subsets, estimated richness was generally greater for naive than for memory populations.

The test was conducted at deep level. Generated by immunoSEQ multiplex PCR, the TCRdb table keeps only in-frame clones and is missing some. Among over 700,000 clones listed, 72% were seen once. A remark on this clone: Its antigen is undetermined.

HIV-negative, healthy adults without recent acute infections or vaccinations were the donors. The sequenced sample was memory CD4+ T cells sorted from blood. Subset reported: CD45RA-negative fraction. This sequence originates from a woman between 25 and 40 years old in good health. J is TRBJ1-5 and V is TRBV2; D is unresolved. CDR3 region: CASRISNQPQHF. CDR3 sequence (DNA): TGTGCCAGCAGGATAAGCAATCAGCCCCAGCATTTT.